A single sample gave rise to the 26 T cell receptor beta chains below, sequenced in a study of blood T cell repertoires in COVID-19 (dated by TCRdb to 2019 to 2021). To prepare the library, the immunoSEQ multiplex PCR assay was applied. As stored in TCRdb, this immuneACCESS dataset retains in-frame rearrangements with V and J assigned. A fraction of the clones does not appear; measured against another copy, unresolved V genes explain less than half of the discrepancy, and the remainder lacks a known reason. Here the sample has hundreds of thousands of clones; around 87% occur a single time. The ten largest clonotypes hold more than 0.85% of the sample. Sequenced material: peripheral blood. The receptors shown here come from a woman aged 40-49 years with COVID-19, enrolled during active disease.

This clone was found many times. This sequence joins TRBV6-4 and TRBJ2-3; the match to TRBD2 covers 11 bases. This CDR3 region has 15 residues. The trim removed 0 bases at V and 4 bases at J, leaving 0 bases unmatched. Germline V gene lookup returns CDR1 MRHNA and CDR2 SNTAGT. The CDR3 region is CASSDSLAGADTQYF. CDR3 nucleotide sequence: TGTGCCAGCAGTGACTCACTAGCGGGAGCAGATACGCAGTATTTT.

Turning to this clone: At one end, the junction sequence differs from germline, possibly due to a read error. CDR3 in amino acids: CASREPGILYEQYF. CDR3 nucleotides: TGTGCCAGCCGTGAACCCGGGATTCTCTACGAGCAGTACTTC. The genes are TRBV2 and TRBJ2-7; D perhaps matches TRBD2 (5 bases). Germline loops: CDR1 SNHLY, CDR2 FYNNEI. CDR3 length equals 14 residues. Full variable domain (missing parts from reference TRBV2 and TRBJ2-7): EPEVTQTPSHQVTQMGQEVILRCVPISNHLYFYWYRQILGQKVEFLVSFYNNEISEKSEIFDDQFSVERPDGSNFTLKIRSTKLEDSAMYFCASREPGILYEQYFGPGTRLTVT.

V gene TRBV10-3 combines with J gene TRBJ2-1; 9 bases agree with TRBD1. Looked up from germline, CDR1 is ENHRY and CDR2 is SYGVKD. V lost 11 bases, J lost 4 bases, and 15 bases stayed unmatched. The CDR3 length is 16 residues. DNA for the CDR3: TGTGCCTCGCGTCAGTGGGACAGGGAAGGGTACAATGAGCAGTTCTTC. As protein: CASRQWDREGYNEQFF.

The chain links TRBV4-3 to TRBJ2-1; 7 bases are a match to TRBD2. From germline, CDR1 is LGHNA and CDR2 YSLEER. V trimming: 0 bases; J trimming: 8 bases; junction bases outside the gene matches: 13. CDR3 length: 17 amino acids. CDR3 sequence (DNA): TGCGCCAGCAGCCAAGAACCTACTAGCGCCCGATGGGATGAGCAGTTCTTC. Translating gives CASSQEPTSARWDEQFF.

The V and J genes are TRBV5-1 and TRBJ2-1; the D is unclear. The germline V and J ends were trimmed by 3 bases and 0 bases, with 16 bases remaining between them. This CDR3 is built from 17 residues. The V gene's germline CDR1 is SGHRS and CDR2 YFSETQ. CDR3 sequence (DNA): TGCGCCAGCAGCTGGGCGAGTTTGTCGAGCTCCTACAATGAGCAGTTCTTC. This translates into CASSWASLSSSYNEQFF.

The CDR3 is CASSFRAGGTGELFF. CDR3 nucleotides: TGTGCCAGCAGCTTTCGGGCGGGAGGGACCGGGGAGCTGTTTTTT. This chain connects TRBV7-3 to TRBJ2-2; the match to TRBD2 covers 9 bases. V trimming: 3 bases; J trimming: 5 bases; junction bases outside the gene matches: 4. Germline CDR1 and CDR2: SGHTA and FQGTGA. The CDR3 consists of 15 residues.

The V gene is TRBV4-3, the J gene TRBJ2-2; D might be TRBD2 (6 bases). CDR1 and CDR2 (germline): LGHNA, YSLEER. Deletions cut 0 bases from V and 1 base from J, with 9 bases between. The CDR3 runs to 16 residues. Here the CDR3 reads CASSQEPAGNTGELFF. The CDR3 bases are TGCGCCAGCAGCCAAGAGCCAGCGGGGAACACCGGGGAGCTGTTTTTT.

This clone has only a few counts. CDR3 region: CASSLVTGPGVVGYTF. The CDR3 nucleotides are TGTGCCAGCAGCTTAGTGACAGGGCCCGGGGTAGTTGGCTACACCTTC. The chain combines TRBV11-2 with TRBJ1-2; 7 bases line up with TRBD1. The CDR3 consists of 16 residues. Trimming took 1 base from V and 7 from J; bases not matched to a gene: 12. Germline CDR1 SGHAT, CDR2 FQNNGV.

This clone showed up just once. This chain connects TRBV7-2 to TRBJ1-1, with 7 bases aligning to TRBD1. CDR3 length equals 14 residues. V shed 2 bases and J 1 base; nucleotides not matched to a gene: 1. CDR1 SGHTA and CDR2 FQGNSA come from the germline V gene. CDR3 protein: CASSLRTGNTEAFF. CDR3 coding DNA: TGTGCCAGCAGCTTAAGGACAGGGAACACTGAAGCTTTCTTT. Combining the CDR3 with reference TRBV7-2 and TRBJ1-1 gives the whole variable domain GAGVSQSPSNKVTEKGKDVELRCDPISGHTALYWYRQSLGQGLEFLIYFQGNSAPDKSGLPSDRFSAERTGGSVSTLTIQRTQQEDSAVYLCASSLRTGNTEAFFGQGTRLTVV.

The chain couples TRBV27 to TRBJ1-2; 8 positions agree with TRBD1. Germline assignment: CDR1 MNHEY and CDR2 SMNVEV (reference sequence). J was trimmed by 6 bases and V by 3 bases; bases with no gene match: 6. The CDR3 is 14 amino acids. As DNA, the CDR3 is TGTGCCAGCAGTTTTGGACAGGGTAGAGATGGCTACACCTTC. Its translation is CASSFGQGRDGYTF.

The V and J genes are TRBV4-3 and TRBJ2-1, with 9 bases identical to TRBD2. V gave up 0 bases and J gave up 3 bases; unmatched junction bases: 18. The CDR3 has 21 amino acids. The germline CDR1 and CDR2 sequences are LGHNA and YSLEER. The CDR3 loop reads CASSQDTALAGRVPIYNEQFF. The CDR3 nucleotides are TGCGCCAGCAGCCAAGATACGGCGCTAGCGGGGAGAGTCCCTATCTACAATGAGCAGTTCTTC.

This rearrangement joins TRBV4-3 to TRBJ2-5; no firm D call. The CDR3 consists of 13 residues. The V and J ends lost 1 base and 5 bases respectively, with 8 bases between them. CDR1 LGHNA and CDR2 YSLEER come from the germline V gene. CDR3 in DNA: TGCGCCAGCAGCCAAGTATCCTCGGAGACCCAGTACTTC. Its protein is CASSQVSSETQYF.

CDR3 sequence reads: CASSPSGIFLNTIYF. CDR3 in DNA: TGTGCCAGCAGCCCATCCGGGATATTCTTAAACACCATATATTTT. The gene calls are TRBV7-2 and TRBJ1-3; D gene uncertain. V was trimmed by 5 bases and J by 6 bases, leaving 17 bases between them. Germline-derived CDR1 and CDR2 are SGHTA and FQGNSA. This CDR3 region has 15 residues.

The chain combines TRBV4-3 with TRBJ2-6; D call uncertain. The germline V and J ends were trimmed by 4 bases and 0 bases, with 22 bases remaining between them. The length of the CDR3 is 20 residues. Germline CDR1 is LGHNA and CDR2 is YSLEER. The chain's CDR3 is CASSLNPPTTTSSGANVLTF. CDR3 DNA: TGCGCCAGCAGCCTTAACCCGCCTACGACAACAAGCTCTGGGGCCAACGTCCTGACTTTC.

The chain is built from TRBV5-1 and TRBJ1-1; TRBD1 aligns across 9 bases. The V segment lost 4 bases and the J segment 5 bases; nucleotides outside the gene matches: 6. CDR3 length: 14 residues. Germline loops: CDR1 SGHRS, CDR2 YFSETQ. For the CDR3, the DNA is TGCGCCAGCAGCCGACTGGGGACAGGGACTGAAGCTTTCTTT. Translated, it gives CASSRLGTGTEAFF.

V and J are TRBV5-1 and TRBJ2-3; a weak D match, TRBD2 (7 bases). Germline CDR1 and CDR2: SGHRS and YFSETQ. Trimming removed 3 bases at V and 5 bases at J, with 13 bases between. The length of the CDR3 is 14 residues. The CDR3 nucleotides are TGCGCCAGCAGCTCCCAGGGGAGGGGAGATACGCAGTATTTT. Protein: CASSSQGRGDTQYF.

This clone was seen a handful of times. The rearrangement uses TRBV12-3 or TRBV12-4 and TRBJ1-2, with D uncertain. Trimming removed 5 bases at V and 7 bases at J, with 11 bases between. This CDR3 has 12 residues. The CDR3 region is CASSPPKRGYTF. CDR3 DNA sequence: TGTGCCAGCAGTCCCCCCAAGCGTGGCTACACCTTC.

This sequence joins TRBV6-1 and TRBJ1-5, with TRBD1 matching 8 bases. V shed 4 bases and J 4 bases; nucleotides not matched to a gene: 12. Germline loops: CDR1 MNHNS, CDR2 SASEGT. CDR3 length: 17 residues. The CDR3 DNA is TGTGCCAGCAGTGCTGCGGAAGGACAGGGAGTGAATCAGCCCCAGCATTTT. As protein: CASSAAEGQGVNQPQHF.

DNA of the CDR3: TGTGCCAGTAGTCAGATTGGCGGGGGCCCCACAGATACGCAGTATTTT. It translates to CASSQIGGGPTDTQYF. V usage is TRBV19 and J usage is TRBJ2-3; the D gene is possibly TRBD2 (7 bases). Germline V gene data show CDR1 as LNHDA and CDR2 as SQIVND (reference sequence). This CDR3 region has 16 residues. Trimming shortened V by 5 bases and J by 2 bases, and 17 bases separated the two germline ends.

The V and J genes are TRBV29-1 and TRBJ1-2; maybe TRBD1 (5 bases). V lost 0 bases to trimming and J lost 7 bases, with 15 bases between them. CDR1 and CDR2 from the germline V gene are SQVTM and ANQGSEA. The CDR3 is made up of 14 amino acids. CDR3 bases: TGCAGCGTTGAAGAGGGGTCGGGGGTTCGTGGCTACACCTTC. Amino acid sequence: CSVEEGSGVRGYTF.

V and J are TRBV7-3 and TRBJ1-1; D is unresolved. The CDR3 length is 13 residues. V was shortened by 1 base and J by 6 bases, with 9 bases between the two germline ends. CDR1 and CDR2 (germline): SGHTA, FQGTGA. The CDR3 bases are TGTGCCAGCAGCTTAAACCTTTTAGCTGAAGCTTTCTTT. As protein: CASSLNLLAEAFF.

The V call is TRBV18, the J call TRBJ2-5; 12 positions match TRBD1. The ends lost 4 bases at V and 5 bases at J; junction bases unmatched: 5. The CDR3 spans 15 residues. CDR1 is KGHSH and CDR2 is LQKENI in the germline V gene. CDR3 sequence (DNA): TGTGCCAGCTCACAAGGGACAGGGGGCGCGGAGACCCAGTACTTC. This sequence encodes CASSQGTGGAETQYF.

J is TRBJ2-7 and V is TRBV27; 9 bases are a match to TRBD1. Trimming removed 2 bases from V and 7 bases from J; junction bases left unmatched: 12. Germline values: CDR1 MNHEY, CDR2 SMNVEV (reference sequence). The CDR3 totals 16 residues. DNA for the CDR3: TGTGCCAGCAGTTTAATAAGCGGACAGGGGCCGTTAGAGCAGTACTTC. Protein: CASSLISGQGPLEQYF.

The chain links TRBV6-5 to TRBJ1-6, with 10 bases matching TRBD1. V lost 6 bases, J lost 5 bases, and 1 base stayed unmatched. The germline V gene has CDR1 MNHEY and CDR2 SVGAGI. CDR3 size: 14 residues. CDR3: CASRGTGDNSPLHF. CDR3 nucleotides: TGTGCCAGCAGAGGGACAGGGGATAATTCACCCCTCCACTTT.

The CDR3 DNA follows: TGTGCCAGCAGCGTAGAAGGGGGTCCAGAGACCCAGTACTTC. It specifies CASSVEGGPETQYF. The V call is TRBV9, the J call TRBJ2-5, with a tentative D call TRBD1 (6 bases). Germline CDR1 and CDR2: SGDLS and YYNGEE. CDR3 length: 14 residues. V shed 0 bases and J shed 4 bases, with 10 bases lying between them.

This rearrangement joins TRBV9 to TRBJ1-1, with 10 bases fitting TRBD1. Per germline, CDR1 SGDLS and CDR2 YYNGEE. Trimming at V came to 0 bases and at J to 5 bases, leaving 7 bases not matched to a gene. This CDR3 contains 16 residues. The CDR3 loop reads CASSVGTGGSRTEAFF. The CDR3 DNA reads TGTGCCAGCAGCGTAGGGACAGGGGGGTCAAGGACTGAAGCTTTCTTT.